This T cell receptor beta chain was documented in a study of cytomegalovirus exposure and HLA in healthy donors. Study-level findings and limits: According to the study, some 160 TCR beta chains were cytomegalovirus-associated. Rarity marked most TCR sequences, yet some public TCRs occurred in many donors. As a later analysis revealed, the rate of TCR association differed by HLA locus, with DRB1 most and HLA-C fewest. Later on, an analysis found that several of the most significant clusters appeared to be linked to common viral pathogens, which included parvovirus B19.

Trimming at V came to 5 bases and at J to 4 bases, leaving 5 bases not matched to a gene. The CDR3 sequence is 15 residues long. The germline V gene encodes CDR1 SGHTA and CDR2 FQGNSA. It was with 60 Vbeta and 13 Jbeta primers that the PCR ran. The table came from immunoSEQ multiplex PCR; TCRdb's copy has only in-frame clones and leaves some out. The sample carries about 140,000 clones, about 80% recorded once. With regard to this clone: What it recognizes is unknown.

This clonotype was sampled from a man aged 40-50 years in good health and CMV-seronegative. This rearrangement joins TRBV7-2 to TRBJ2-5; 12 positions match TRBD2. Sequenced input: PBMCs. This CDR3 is CASSPLAGGPETQYF. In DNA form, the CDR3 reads TGTGCCAGCAGCCCCCTAGCGGGGGGGCCAGAGACCCAGTACTTC.